These 23 T cell receptor beta chains originate from one sample sequenced in a study of cytomegalovirus exposure and HLA in healthy donors. The PCR had 60 Vbeta and 13 Jbeta primers. TCRdb's copy holds only in-frame clones and misses some; the assay was immunoSEQ multiplex PCR. Of more than 200,000 clones listed, about 80% are singletons. The sample consisted of PBMCs. The receptor source for this set is a man aged 40-55 years in good health and CMV-seronegative.

This chain connects TRBV4-1 to TRBJ2-3, with D perhaps matching TRBD2 (5 bases). In germline, CDR1 is MGHRA, CDR2 YSYEKL. The germline V and J ends were trimmed by 6 bases and 1 base, with 14 bases remaining between them. The CDR3 loop spans 15 amino acids. As DNA, the CDR3 is TGCGCCAGCAGTTCCAGACAAGCGGGCACAGATACGCAGTATTTT. It codes for CASSSRQAGTDTQYF.

The genes are TRBV7-9 and TRBJ2-5, with TRBD2 matching over 8 bases. From germline, CDR1 is SEHNR and CDR2 FQNEAQ (reference sequence). Trimming at V came to 10 bases and at J to 2 bases, leaving 3 bases not matched to a gene. The CDR3 is made up of 12 amino acids. The CDR3 nucleotides read TGTGCCACGACTAGCGTTCAAGAGACCCAGTACTTC. Amino acid sequence: CATTSVQETQYF.

The chain combines TRBV13 with TRBJ1-2; TRBD1 aligns across 8 bases. The trim removed 5 bases at V and 4 bases at J, leaving 12 bases unmatched. This CDR3 spans 16 amino acids. The germline V gene has CDR1 PRHDT and CDR2 FYEKMQ (reference sequence). Written as DNA, the CDR3 is TGTGCCAGCAGCCTCGGGACAGGTGGAGACTTCTATGGCTACACCTTC. It translates to CASSLGTGGDFYGYTF.

CDR3 sequence: CASSEGGSESNQPQHF. CDR3 sequence (DNA): TGCGCCAGCAGTGAGGGGGGGTCCGAGAGCAATCAGCCCCAGCATTTT. The V call is TRBV10-1, the J call TRBJ1-5; TRBD1 might be the D (5 bases). V lost 2 bases and J 1 base, leaving 12 bases between the germline ends. The CDR3 loop spans 16 amino acids. Germline CDR1 WNHNN, CDR2 SYGVQD (reference sequence).

The rearrangement uses TRBV9 and TRBJ2-1; TRBD2 agrees at 8 bases. From germline, CDR1 is SGDLS and CDR2 YYNGEE. The CDR3 spans 13 residues. V shed 4 bases, J shed 10 bases, and the junction held 7 bases outside the gene matches. CDR3 amino acids: CASSLGTSGEQFF. The CDR3 bases are TGTGCCAGCAGCCTCGGGACTAGTGGGGAGCAGTTCTTC.

V usage is TRBV7-3 and J usage is TRBJ1-5; 8 bases are shared with TRBD1. The CDR3 spans 15 residues. V lost 5 bases to trimming and J lost 8 bases; unmatched junction nucleotides: 11. Germline-derived CDR1 and CDR2 are SGHTA and FQGTGA. CDR3 sequence: CASSNQGARFEPQHF. Here the CDR3 DNA reads TGTGCCAGCAGCAACCAGGGGGCGCGGTTCGAGCCCCAGCATTTT.

DNA for the CDR3: TGTGCCACGACCCAGGACAGAAGCACAGATACGCAGTATTTT. Its protein product is CATTQDRSTDTQYF. The chain is built from TRBV15 and TRBJ2-3; tentative D call: TRBD1 (6 bases). CDR3 length equals 14 residues. Germline V gene lookup returns CDR1 LNHNV and CDR2 YYDKDF (reference sequence). V was shortened by 9 bases and J by 0 bases, with 13 bases between the two germline ends.

DNA for the CDR3: TGTGCCAGCAGCCCCATGGGCCCGTCGGTCGTAGCTTTCTTT. The encoded protein is CASSPMGPSVVAFF. This rearrangement joins TRBV5-6 to TRBJ1-1; D gene uncertain. V shed 4 bases and J shed 10 bases, with 20 bases lying between them. CDR3 length: 14 residues. The germline gives CDR1 SGHDT, CDR2 YYEEEE.

The chain joins TRBV19 to TRBJ1-2, with 9 nucleotides matching TRBD1. The CDR3 runs to 13 residues. The V segment lost 7 bases and the J segment 8 bases; nucleotides outside the gene matches: 8. Germline assignment: CDR1 LNHDA and CDR2 SQIVND (reference sequence). The DNA of the CDR3 is TGTGCCAGTAAGGGACAGGGTTTTGGAGGCTACACCTTC. It encodes CASKGQGFGGYTF.

The rearrangement joins TRBV19 to TRBJ1-5, with D hard to call. Germline values: CDR1 LNHDA, CDR2 SQIVND (reference sequence). Trimming took 6 bases from V and 2 from J, leaving 14 bases between them. CDR3 length: 15 residues. The CDR3 nucleotides are TGTGCCAGTAGAATGGAGGGTTTCGGCAATCAGCCCCAGCATTTT. This translates into CASRMEGFGNQPQHF.

The chain couples TRBV5-4 to TRBJ2-3; TRBD2 matches at 8 bases. The ends lost 1 base at V and 4 bases at J; junction bases unmatched: 8. The CDR3 spans 16 residues. Germline CDR1 reads SGHNT; CDR2 reads YYREEE (reference sequence). As DNA, the CDR3 is TGTGCCAGCAGCTTGCGGGTGACTAGCGTGGCAGATACGCAGTATTTT. This codes for CASSLRVTSVADTQYF.

This chain joins TRBV23-1 and TRBJ1-1; 9 bases are shared with TRBD1. TRBV23-1 is known as an ORF, though its function is uncertain. V trimming: 2 bases; J trimming: 5 bases; junction bases outside the gene matches: 6. This CDR3 contains 15 residues. The CDR3 is CASSQPKTGGTEAFF. CDR3 bases: TGCGCCAGCAGTCAACCGAAGACAGGGGGGACTGAAGCTTTCTTT.

The rearrangement uses TRBV11-1 and TRBJ2-1; 7 bases fit TRBD1. With V trimmed by 5 bases and J by 1 base, 11 bases remained unmatched. The CDR3 runs to 17 residues. Germline lookup yields CDR1 SGHAT and CDR2 FQDESV (reference sequence). Written as DNA, the CDR3 is TGTGCCAGCAGCCCCCGGACAGGCCTGGAGTCCTACAATGAGCAGTTCTTC. Its translation is CASSPRTGLESYNEQFF.

This clone was counted a single time. The chain employs TRBV7-2 and TRBJ2-1; 7 nucleotides agree with TRBD1. CDR1 is SGHTA and CDR2 is FQGNSA in the germline V gene. The CDR3 extends over 15 amino acids. V was clipped by 1 base and J by 4 bases; unmatched bases: 4. The CDR3 DNA reads as TGTGCCAGCAGCTTAGACAGGGGAACTTACAATGAGCAGTTCTTC. This gives the protein CASSLDRGTYNEQFF.

The chain combines TRBV27 with TRBJ2-3; 12 positions match TRBD2. Looked up from germline, CDR1 is MNHEY and CDR2 is SMNVEV (reference sequence). CDR3 length: 13 residues. After removal of 6 bases from V and 5 bases from J, the junction contained 0 bases not matched to a gene. As DNA, the CDR3 is TGTGCCAGCAGGACTAGCGGGGGAGATACGCAGTATTTT. Residues: CASRTSGGDTQYF.

The chain employs TRBV5-1 and TRBJ1-1; D not resolved. Germline V gene sequence: CDR1 SGHRS, CDR2 YFSETQ. The germline V and J ends were trimmed by 2 bases and 5 bases, with 10 bases remaining between them. The CDR3 is 13 amino acids. Here the CDR3 DNA reads TGCGCCAGCAGCTTAACGGGATTTACTGAAGCTTTCTTT. This translates into CASSLTGFTEAFF.

The rearrangement joins TRBV5-4 to TRBJ1-5, with TRBD1 identical over 7 bases. V was clipped by 4 bases and J by 0 bases; unmatched bases: 4. Germline V CDR1 and CDR2: SGHNT, YYREEE (reference sequence). The CDR3 totals 15 residues. The CDR3 is CASSPGQISNQPQHF. The CDR3 region has the DNA TGTGCCAGCAGCCCGGGACAGATTAGCAATCAGCCCCAGCATTTT.

The chain employs TRBV7-3 and TRBJ2-3; unclear D gene. The germline V gene encodes CDR1 SGHTA and CDR2 FQGTGA. V lost 5 bases to trimming and J lost 2 bases, with 8 bases between them. CDR3 length: 13 amino acids. This CDR3 is CASSPTYTDTQYF. CDR3 nucleotides: TGTGCCAGCAGCCCAACATACACAGATACGCAGTATTTT.

The genes are TRBV5-4 and TRBJ2-5; the match to TRBD1 covers 10 bases. Germline CDR1 is SGHNT and CDR2 is YYREEE (reference sequence). The CDR3 contains 17 residues. Losses at the gene ends were 2 bases for V and 2 bases for J; bases not matched to a gene: 9. CDR3 amino acids: CASSFRTGGRMQETQYF. The CDR3 DNA follows: TGTGCCAGCAGCTTTCGGACAGGGGGTAGAATGCAAGAGACCCAGTACTTC.

This chain links TRBV20-1 with TRBJ2-7; D remains unclear. V shed 6 bases and J shed 2 bases, with 8 bases lying between them. The CDR3 is 11 amino acids. The germline gives CDR1 DFQATT, CDR2 SNEGSKA (reference sequence). CDR3 sequence: CSARTAYEQYF. In nucleotides, the CDR3 is TGCAGTGCCCGAACGGCCTACGAGCAGTACTTC.

The chain employs TRBV2 and TRBJ2-7; 8 bases align to TRBD1. Trimming removed 0 bases from V and 2 bases from J; junction bases left unmatched: 9. The CDR3 loop spans 17 amino acids. CDR1 and CDR2 (germline): SNHLY, FYNNEI. This chain's CDR3 is CASSEAPPQGAAYEQYF. Written as DNA, the CDR3 is TGTGCCAGCAGTGAAGCGCCACCCCAGGGGGCCGCCTACGAGCAGTACTTC.

Worth noting for this clone: The sample contains more than one DNA sequence encoding this CDR3. This sequence joins TRBV18 and TRBJ2-7, with D perhaps matching TRBD2 (6 bases). The CDR3 sequence is 13 residues long. Between the trimmed V and J ends, which lost 6 bases and 1 base, there was a span of 10 bases. From germline, CDR1 is KGHSH and CDR2 LQKENI. Written as DNA, the CDR3 is TGTGCCAGCTCGGACGGACTATCCTACGAGCAGTACTTC. Its protein product is CASSDGLSYEQYF.

J is TRBJ1-3 and V is TRBV15; TRBD1 is a possible D gene (5 bases). The V and J ends lost 0 bases and 0 bases respectively, with 12 bases between them. The CDR3 runs 17 residues. CDR1 and CDR2 from the germline V gene are LNHNV and YYDKDF (reference sequence). As DNA, the CDR3 is TGTGCCACCAGCAGAGAACAGGCGGCGATCTCTGGAAACACCATATATTTT. It codes for CATSREQAAISGNTIYF.